The 4 T cell receptor beta chains below all came from one sample that was sequenced in a study of beta chain features in type 1 diabetes. Study results and limitations: Researchers report that Type 1 diabetes patients had moderately but significantly shorter TCRB CDR3s across all four CD4+ subsets.

The antigens of these receptors remain unknown. Sequenced material consisted of expressed TCRB transcripts (all of the isolated RNA was reverse transcribed). Clones were read by immunoSEQ multiplex PCR, and TCRdb kept only the in-frame ones, dropping some. This table holds 250,000 to 350,000 clones, roughly an eighth found once. The source material was naive CD4+ T cells from blood. The receptors derive from a man aged 25 to 45 with type 1 diabetes.

The chain combines TRBV28 with TRBJ1-2; D not resolved. Trimming shortened V by 1 base and J by 4 bases, and 10 bases separated the two germline ends. The CDR3 is 14 amino acids. CDR1 is MDHEN, CDR2 SYDVKM, per germline. The CDR3 DNA reads as TGTGCCAGCAGTTTATCCACCTCAGTCTATGGCTACACCTTC. Protein sequence: CASSLSTSVYGYTF.

This clone was detected a few times. This sequence joins TRBV9 and TRBJ2-5, with D tentatively TRBD2 (5 bases). V dropped 0 bases and J dropped 1 base, with 16 bases sitting between them. This CDR3 has 17 residues. Germline V gene lookup returns CDR1 SGDLS and CDR2 YYNGEE. The CDR3 nucleotides read TGTGCCAGCAGCGTAGCTGTCTCACAGCTAGCCCAAGAGACCCAGTACTTC. This codes for CASSVAVSQLAQETQYF. Full variable domain (remainder filled in from reference TRBV9 and TRBJ2-5): DSGVTQTPKHLITATGQRVTLRCSPRSGDLSVYWYQQSLDQGLQFLIQYYNGEERAKGNILERFSAQQFPDLHSELNLSSLELGDSALYFCASSVAVSQLAQETQYFGPGTRLLVL.

V gene TRBV18 combines with J gene TRBJ1-1, with D tentatively TRBD1 (6 bases). Trimming removed 6 bases at V and 4 bases at J, with 12 bases between. Germline assignment: CDR1 KGHSH and CDR2 LQKENI. The CDR3 is made up of 13 amino acids. CDR3 sequence reads: CASSRGQITEAFF. The DNA of the CDR3 is TGTGCCAGCTCGCGTGGACAGATCACTGAAGCTTTCTTT.

The sample holds a few counts of this clone. The chain is built from TRBV6-5 and TRBJ2-5; 7 bases match TRBD1. CDR3 length: 13 amino acids. V was pared by 5 bases and J by 4 bases, with 4 bases of the junction left unmatched. CDR1 and CDR2 (germline): MNHEY, SVGAGI. Here the CDR3 reads CASSLRTGETQYF. The CDR3 DNA reads TGTGCCAGCAGTCTCCGGACAGGAGAGACCCAGTACTTC.